The source of this T cell receptor (beta chain) is a study of OX40 agonist ivuxolimab in advanced cancers. Study-level information: Every 2 weeks, patients got intravenous ivuxolimab at one of six dose levels (0.01-10 mg/kg).

Some clones are missing from TCRdb's copy, which holds only in-frame ones; the method was immunoSEQ multiplex PCR. The sample records around 81,000 clones, around 84% being singletons. The germline V gene encodes CDR1 SGHAT and CDR2 FQDESV (reference sequence). The CDR3 runs to 15 residues. Trimming removed 1 base from V and 2 bases from J; junction bases left unmatched: 4. The origin of this receptor is an adult with an advanced solid tumor such as melanoma, head and neck, liver or kidney cancer. The specimen was CD4+ or CD8+ T cells sorted from blood, collected in a trial of the OX40 agonist ivuxolimab. The rearrangement uses TRBV11-1 and TRBJ2-5, with 7 bases that match TRBD1. DNA of the CDR3: TGTGCCAGCAGCTTAGATTGGGGACAGCAAGAGACCCAGTACTTC. It encodes CASSLDWGQQETQYF.